The next 29 T cell receptor beta chains were all read from a single sample in a study of blood T cell repertoires in COVID-19. Profiled with immunoSEQ multiplex PCR; TCRdb holds only in-frame clones, not every one. The sample lists 200,000 to 250,000 clones; 80% to 90% were seen once. Sample: PBMCs or T cells enriched from blood (not recorded which). The receptors originated from a woman in her 50s who had been exposed to COVID-19.

The rearrangement joins TRBV4-2 to TRBJ1-1; D gene unclear. Germline V gives CDR1 LGHNA, CDR2 YNFKEQ. V dropped 0 bases and J dropped 5 bases, with 10 bases sitting between them. The CDR3 runs 14 residues. CDR3 DNA sequence: TGTGCCAGCAGCCAAGATTTGGTGACTACTGAAGCTTTCTTT. The encoded protein is CASSQDLVTTEAFF.

This chain links TRBV6-5 with TRBJ1-1, with 7 bases that match TRBD1. Germline V CDR1 and CDR2: MNHEY, SVGAGI. Trimming cost V 4 bases and J 6 bases; bases outside gene matches: 8. The CDR3 spans 14 residues. The CDR3 DNA follows: TGTGCCAGCAGTTTCGAGACAGGGAGCCCTGAAGCTTTCTTT. Translation gives CASSFETGSPEAFF.

This chain joins TRBV29-1 and TRBJ1-5; unclear D gene. CDR3 length equals 14 residues. The V gene's germline CDR1 is SQVTM and CDR2 ANQGSEA. The V end was cut by 5 bases, the J end by 0 bases, with 11 bases between. In DNA, the CDR3 is TGCAGCGTTTCGGAGACCTATAGCAATCAGCCCCAGCATTTT. It encodes CSVSETYSNQPQHF.

The chain employs TRBV9 and TRBJ2-7, with TRBD2 matching 12 bases. Trimming removed 0 bases from V and 5 bases from J; junction bases left unmatched: 3. The length of the CDR3 is 15 residues. Germline values: CDR1 SGDLS, CDR2 YYNGEE. CDR3 DNA: TGTGCCAGCAGCGTAGATACTAGCGGGGGGAACGAGCAGTACTTC. As protein: CASSVDTSGGNEQYF.

V usage is TRBV24-1 and J usage is TRBJ1-2; D is unresolved. Germline V gene lookup returns CDR1 KGHDR and CDR2 SFDVKD. V lost 5 bases, J lost 6 bases, and 9 bases lay in between. The CDR3 extends over 12 amino acids. CDR3 sequence reads: CATSGPVDGYTF. The CDR3 region has the DNA TGTGCCACCAGTGGTCCGGTCGATGGCTACACCTTC.

The V call is TRBV5-5, the J call TRBJ1-1; possible D gene TRBD1, 6 bases. V gave up 3 bases and J gave up 10 bases, with 13 bases separating them. The CDR3 has 12 amino acids. Germline CDR1 and CDR2: SGHKS and YYEKEE (reference sequence). CDR3 coding DNA: TGTGCCAGCAGCTGGGGGACATTGGGAGCTTTCTTT. Its protein is CASSWGTLGAFF.

This chain links TRBV4-3 with TRBJ1-1, with D possibly being TRBD1 (6 bases). This CDR3 has 14 amino acids. The germline V gene has CDR1 LGHNA and CDR2 YSLEER. V lost 4 bases and J lost 3, with 12 bases in between. CDR3 nucleotides: TGCGCCAGCAGCCCGGGGGGCCGGGACACTGAAGCTTTCTTT. It is translated as CASSPGGRDTEAFF.

In its sample, this clone was seen a few times. The rearrangement joins TRBV4-1 to TRBJ2-7; the D gene is possibly TRBD1 (6 bases). CDR1 and CDR2 from the germline V gene are MGHRA and YSYEKL. Trimming took 2 bases from V and 9 from J, leaving 20 bases between them. The CDR3 length is 15 residues. The CDR3 bases are TGCGCCAGCAGCCAACAACCTGGCCACGAAGGGGGGCAGTACTTC. This translates into CASSQQPGHEGGQYF.

V is TRBV6-1 and J is TRBJ2-2, with TRBD2 matching 12 bases. V shed 0 bases, J shed 9 bases, and the junction held 5 bases outside the gene matches. This CDR3 contains 16 residues. Germline values: CDR1 MNHNS, CDR2 SASEGT. The CDR3 DNA reads as TGTGCCAGCAGTGAAGCGACTAGCGGGGGTAGCAGGGAGCTGTTTTTT. Its protein product is CASSEATSGGSRELFF.

The chain carries TRBV5-6 and TRBJ1-6; D is possibly TRBD1 (5 bases). The CDR3 has 15 amino acids. Trimming took off 0 bases at V and 8 bases at J, with 12 bases between the two ends. Germline V CDR1 and CDR2: SGHDT, YYEEEE. The CDR3 nucleotides read TGTGCCAGCAGCTTGGGGGGACTCTTCGATTCACCCCTCCACTTT. Translated: CASSLGGLFDSPLHF.

The chain links TRBV6-1 to TRBJ1-1; D gene uncertain. With 2 bases removed from V and 4 bases from J, the gap between germline ends came to 11 bases. CDR1 is MNHNS and CDR2 is SASEGT in the germline V gene. The CDR3 consists of 14 residues. CDR3 sequence reads: CASSEYLVSTEAFF. DNA for the CDR3: TGTGCCAGCAGTGAATATCTAGTGAGCACTGAAGCTTTCTTT.

The chain is built from TRBV19 and TRBJ1-5; tentatively, D is TRBD1 (5 bases). V dropped 5 bases and J dropped 4 bases, with 9 bases sitting between them. This CDR3 comprises 13 residues. Germline-derived CDR1 and CDR2 are LNHDA and SQIVND (reference sequence). The CDR3 sequence is CASSVGQNQPQHF. The CDR3 region has the DNA TGTGCCAGTAGTGTTGGACAAAATCAGCCCCAGCATTTT.

The chain has TRBV11-2 and TRBJ1-2, with TRBD1 matching 8 bases. V shed 5 bases, J shed 6 bases, and the junction held 5 bases outside the gene matches. The V gene's germline CDR1 is SGHAT and CDR2 FQNNGV. This CDR3 is built from 13 residues. Written as DNA, the CDR3 is TGTGCCAGCAGCCTCCAGGGGGCCGATGGCTACACCTTC. The encoded protein is CASSLQGADGYTF.

A single count supports this clone. The chain employs TRBV7-8 and TRBJ1-1; 7 bases match TRBD1. Germline CDR1 reads SGHVS; CDR2 reads FQNEAQ. Germline trimming cut 4 bases from V and 1 base from J; bases unmatched to any gene: 6. CDR3 size: 15 residues. The CDR3 here is CASSSPTGTNTEAFF. CDR3 in DNA: TGTGCCAGCAGCTCACCGACAGGGACGAACACTGAAGCTTTCTTT.

The rearrangement uses TRBV5-4 and TRBJ1-1, with 9 positions matching TRBD1. Germline assignment: CDR1 SGHNT and CDR2 YYREEE (reference sequence). Trimming cost V 4 bases and J 3 bases; bases outside gene matches: 7. CDR3 length equals 15 residues. The CDR3 sequence: CASSPPGTGYTEAFF. CDR3 in DNA: TGTGCCAGCAGCCCCCCCGGGACAGGGTACACTGAAGCTTTCTTT.

The rearrangement joins TRBV5-6 to TRBJ1-5, with D possibly being TRBD1 (5 bases). In germline, CDR1 is SGHDT, CDR2 YYEEEE. Trimming cost V 4 bases and J 7 bases, with 12 bases left between them. This CDR3 comprises 13 residues. The CDR3 region is CASSPSPGQPQHF. The CDR3 nucleotides read TGTGCCAGCAGCCCCAGTCCAGGGCAGCCCCAGCATTTT.

This clone has more than one count but fewer than ten. This rearrangement joins TRBV10-3 to TRBJ1-5, with D possibly matching TRBD1 (5 bases). CDR3 length equals 14 residues. Deletions cut 5 bases from V and 0 bases from J, with 8 bases between. The V gene's germline CDR1 is ENHRY and CDR2 SYGVKD. The CDR3 nucleotides read TGTGCCATCAGTCCAGGGTATAGCAATCAGCCCCAGCATTTT. Protein product: CAISPGYSNQPQHF.

The CDR3 DNA reads as TGTGCCAGCAGCGCGGGGGTTGAGCAGTTCTTC. Amino acid sequence: CASSAGVEQFF. The rearrangement links TRBV7-9 to TRBJ2-1; 7 nucleotides align to TRBD2. J gave up 9 bases and V 5 bases, and 1 base lay outside the gene matches. Looked up from germline, CDR1 is SEHNR and CDR2 is FQNEAQ (reference sequence). The CDR3 contains 11 residues.

The chain links TRBV5-1 to TRBJ1-1, with 8 nucleotides matching TRBD1. The CDR3 loop spans 15 amino acids. Per the germline V gene, CDR1 is SGHRS and CDR2 is YFSETQ. After removal of 4 bases from V and 4 bases from J, the junction contained 9 bases not matched to a gene. The CDR3 DNA sequence: TGCGCCAGCAGCCTCGGACAGGGCGGGACCACTGAAGCTTTCTTT. This gives the protein CASSLGQGGTTEAFF.

This clone was recorded only once. The chain employs TRBV7-8 and TRBJ1-2; 8 positions agree with TRBD1. This CDR3 has 18 residues. The ends lost 1 base at V and 1 base at J; junction bases unmatched: 11. Germline V gene sequence: CDR1 SGHVS, CDR2 FQNEAQ. The CDR3 is CASSLVALTGGVNYGYTF. As DNA, the CDR3 is TGTGCCAGCAGCTTAGTAGCCCTTACAGGGGGGGTTAACTATGGCTACACCTTC.

The V and J genes are TRBV12-5 and TRBJ1-4; 8 bases match TRBD1. V lost 6 bases and J lost 2; bases outside the gene matches: 2. This CDR3 contains 14 residues. Germline loops: CDR1 LGHNT, CDR2 FRNRAP. The chain's CDR3 is CASGRTGTNEKLFF. The CDR3 region has the DNA TGTGCTAGTGGGCGGACAGGGACTAATGAAAAACTGTTTTTT.

This chain joins TRBV9 and TRBJ2-3; TRBD1 aligns across 7 bases. CDR1 and CDR2 (germline): SGDLS, YYNGEE. The CDR3 contains 15 residues. V shed 1 base and J 8 bases; nucleotides not matched to a gene: 10. The CDR3 is CASSVRPGDRATQYF. The CDR3 coding sequence is TGTGCCAGCAGCGTAAGACCCGGAGACAGGGCTACGCAGTATTTT.

The DNA of the CDR3 is TGTGCCAGCACTATGGACAGAAACACTGAAGCTTTCTTT. Translated: CASTMDRNTEAFF. This rearrangement joins TRBV3-1 (or the pseudogene TRBV3-2) to TRBJ1-1, with a tentative D call TRBD1 (6 bases). With 7 bases removed from V and 2 bases from J, the gap between germline ends came to 11 bases. CDR3 size: 13 residues. Germline V gene data show CDR1 as LGHDT and CDR2 as YNNKEL (reference sequence).

The V call is TRBV7-2, the J call TRBJ2-1; a possible D gene is TRBD2 (6 bases). Germline-derived CDR1 and CDR2 are SGHTA and FQGNSA. V lost 1 base and J 2 bases, leaving 12 bases between the germline ends. This CDR3 region has 16 residues. The CDR3 sequence: CASSLVDYPAYNEQFF. In nucleotides, the CDR3 is TGTGCCAGCAGCTTAGTGGACTACCCCGCCTACAATGAGCAGTTCTTC.

The chain combines TRBV29-1 with TRBJ1-3; D gene uncertain. Trimming left V 7 bases short and J 2 bases short, with 15 bases between. The CDR3 is 14 amino acids. Germline loops: CDR1 SQVTM, CDR2 ANQGSEA. The CDR3 nucleotides read TGCAGCGCTCTCCTAGCGGGTACTGGAAACACCATATATTTT. This codes for CSALLAGTGNTIYF. Full variable domain (missing parts from reference TRBV29-1 and TRBJ1-3): SAVISQKPSRDICQRGTSLTIQCQVDSQVTMMFWYRQQPGQSLTLIATANQGSEATYESGFVIDKFPISRPNLTFSTLTVSNMSPEDSSIYLCSALLAGTGNTIYFGEGSWLTVV.

The chain recombines TRBV7-8 with TRBJ2-1; a weak D match, TRBD2 (5 bases). In germline, CDR1 is SGHVS, CDR2 FQNEAQ. V was clipped by 5 bases and J by 0 bases, with 11 bases between them. The CDR3 is 15 amino acids. This CDR3 is CASSTDGSSYNEQFF. The CDR3 nucleotides read TGTGCCAGCAGCACAGATGGGAGCTCCTACAATGAGCAGTTCTTC.

This chain joins TRBV3-1 (or the pseudogene TRBV3-2) and TRBJ2-2; no clear D. Per germline, CDR1 LGHDT and CDR2 YNNKEL (reference sequence). The CDR3 runs to 14 residues. Trimming took 3 bases from V and 4 from J, leaving 9 bases between them. The CDR3 nucleotides read TGTGCCAGCAGCCAGGAGTTGGGCACCGGGGAGCTGTTTTTT. The encoded protein is CASSQELGTGELFF.

This CDR3 is CASSVTSGGWNTQYF. DNA of the CDR3: TGTGCCAGCAGTGTCACTAGCGGGGGTTGGAATACGCAGTATTTT. The V gene is TRBV28, the J gene TRBJ2-3, with TRBD2 matching over 11 bases. This CDR3 comprises 15 residues. The V gene end was trimmed by 5 bases and the J gene end by 7 bases; junction bases not matched to a gene: 8. Germline CDR1 reads MDHEN; CDR2 reads SYDVKM.

CDR3 amino acids: CASSLASGGANVLTF. CDR3 nucleotides: TGTGCCAGCAGTTTAGCCTCTGGCGGGGCCAACGTCCTGACTTTC. V usage is TRBV27 and J usage is TRBJ2-6, with D uncertain. Germline CDR1 reads MNHEY; CDR2 reads SMNVEV (reference sequence). This CDR3 has 15 residues. V lost 2 bases and J lost 4, with 9 bases in between.